This T cell receptor (beta chain) stems from a study of cytomegalovirus exposure and HLA in healthy donors. About this clone itself: Antigen unknown.

13 Jbeta primers and 60 Vbeta primers were used for the PCR. Measured with immunoSEQ multiplex PCR; TCRdb has only the in-frame clones, and not every one. Here the sample spans approximately 40,000 clones, approximately 71% being singletons. The CDR3 extends over 14 amino acids. V was trimmed by 4 bases and J by 7 bases, leaving 16 bases between them. Germline lookup yields CDR1 GTSNPN and CDR2 SVGIG (reference sequence). Overall study results and limits: Using a false discovery rate of 0.05, a later analysis showed that about 16,000 TCR beta sequences were associated with HLA alleles.

This chain joins TRBV30 and TRBJ1-4; possible D gene TRBD1, 5 bases. The sequence was obtained from a man over 45 in good health and CMV-seropositive. Sequenced material: PBMCs. CDR3 protein: CAWTVGTGGEKLFF. The CDR3 bases are TGTGCCTGGACTGTCGGAACCGGGGGTGAAAAACTGTTTTTT.